The 27 T cell receptor beta chains presented below share a single source sample, sequenced in a study of T cells in Graves' hyperthyroidism and ophthalmopathy (dated by TCRdb to about 2019). The receptor library was made with multiplex PCR. TCRdb records Illumina HiSeq 2000 as the sequencer. Amplification of TCR beta CDR3 regions was carried out from RNA transcripts. The first round of RT-PCR for the TCR CDR3 was performed with the HTBI primer set and the Qiagen OneStep RT-PCR kit. TCRdb reworked the public reads: Q25 trimming with fastp, MiXCR clone assembly, productive beta chains retained. Rows are unified per CDR3 protein, each entry keeping the most common DNA and genes. The sample table contains 620,000 or so distinct CDR3 sequences; only one count was recorded for around 13% of them. 9.5% to 15% of the sample belongs to the ten largest clones. Sequenced input: blood. The receptors shown here come from a woman aged 50 to 60 with Graves' ophthalmopathy.

This rearrangement joins TRBV29-1 to TRBJ2-4; no clear D gene. The germline V gene has CDR1 SQVTM and CDR2 ANQGSEA. Trimming stripped 1 base from V and 6 bases from J, with 4 bases between. CDR3 length: 11 amino acids. The CDR3 DNA sequence: TGCAGCGTTGAAGTAGGAAACATTCAGTACTTC. The encoded protein is CSVEVGNIQYF.

Remarks on this clonotype: A read error may explain this, as a much larger clone is one base away. This CDR3 fails to terminate in the conserved phenylalanine or tryptophan, so it likely reflects a read error. V and J are TRBV20-1 and TRBJ2-5; D possibly matches TRBD1 or TRBD2 (5 bases each). Trimming cost V 0 bases and J 7 bases, with 18 bases left between them. The CDR3 spans 15 residues. Germline V CDR1 and CDR2: DFQATT, SNEGSKA (reference sequence). The CDR3 protein is CSARDLGDRGGTQYL. The CDR3, as DNA: TGCAGTGCTAGAGATCTTGGGGACCGAGGTGGGACCCAGTACCTC.

The sample holds many counts of this clonotype. The chain couples TRBV30 to TRBJ1-6; 8 nucleotides line up with TRBD1. Unmatched junction bases numbered 9, after V lost 1 base and J lost 7 bases. The CDR3 consists of 16 residues. Germline lookup yields CDR1 GTSNPN and CDR2 SVGIG (reference sequence). Here the CDR3 reads CAWSGDRTEFNSPLHF. In nucleotides, the CDR3 is TGTGCCTGGAGTGGGGACAGGACAGAATTCAATTCACCCCTCCACTTT. Based on the CDR3 plus reference TRBV30 and TRBJ1-6, the full variable domain is SQTIHQWPATLVQPVGSPLSLECTVEGTSNPNLYWYRQAAGRGLQLLFYSVGIGQISSEVPQNLSASRPQDRQFILSSKKLLLSDSGFYLCAWSGDRTEFNSPLHFGNGTRLTVT.

Only a few counts were recorded for this clonotype. V is TRBV30 and J is TRBJ1-5; TRBD1 might be the D (6 bases). The germline V and J ends were trimmed by 0 bases and 1 base, with 16 bases remaining between them. Looked up from germline, CDR1 is GTSNPN and CDR2 is SVGIG (reference sequence). The CDR3 runs 17 residues. In DNA, the CDR3 is TGTGCCTGGAGTGTACAAGGGGGACGGAAGAGCAATCAGCCCCAGCATTTT. Its translation is CAWSVQGGRKSNQPQHF.

A few counts support this clonotype. This chain uses TRBV10-3 with TRBJ2-1, with TRBD2 matching over 7 bases. CDR1 is ENHRY, CDR2 SYGVKD, per germline. V trimming: 11 bases; J trimming: 5 bases; junction bases outside the gene matches: 18. The CDR3 is 16 residues long. CDR3 sequence (DNA): TGTGCCTCCCGTAGGCGGGAGAGCCCTGGGGACAATGAGCAGTTCTTC. Residues: CASRRRESPGDNEQFF.

There are many counts of this clonotype. This chain links TRBV7-9 with TRBJ1-2, with 8 bases matching TRBD1. V shed 8 bases, J shed 6 bases, and the junction held 11 bases outside the gene matches. This CDR3 comprises 14 residues. In germline, CDR1 is SEHNR, CDR2 FQNEAQ (reference sequence). CDR3 in DNA: TGTGCCAGCCGATTGTCGGGACAGGTTCATGGCTACACCTTC. Translated, it gives CASRLSGQVHGYTF. Combining the CDR3 with reference TRBV7-9 and TRBJ1-2 gives the whole variable domain DTGVSQNPRHKITKRGQNVTFRCDPISEHNRLYWYRQTLGQGPEFLTYFQNEAQLEKSRLLSDRFSAERPKGSFSTLEIQRTEQGDSAMYLCASRLSGQVHGYTFGSGTRLTVV.

At least ten counts were recorded for this clonotype. V gene TRBV6-2 or TRBV6-3 combines with J gene TRBJ2-7; the match to TRBD2 covers 7 bases. This CDR3 spans 14 amino acids. With 6 bases clipped from V and 6 bases from J, the junction kept 11 bases outside the gene matches. Germline V CDR1 and CDR2: MNHEY, SVGEGT. CDR3 amino acids: CASRRWGLSPEQYF. The CDR3 DNA is TGTGCCAGCAGGCGGTGGGGACTATCGCCCGAGCAGTACTTC.

In its sample, this clonotype was seen many times. V is TRBV29-1 and J is TRBJ2-7; perhaps TRBD1 as D (7 bases). V lost 7 bases, J lost 3 bases, and 25 bases lay in between. Per germline, CDR1 SQVTM and CDR2 ANQGSEA. CDR3 size: 16 residues. The CDR3 coding sequence is TGCAGCGCCCGATTGCGGGGACAGACAGAGTACTACGAGCAGTACTTC. The encoded protein is CSARLRGQTEYYEQYF.

This clonotype has ten or more counts. This sequence joins TRBV5-1 and TRBJ2-2, with D hard to call. CDR1 is SGHRS and CDR2 is YFSETQ in the germline V gene. This CDR3 is built from 15 residues. V was cut by 1 base and J by 2 bases, with 9 bases left in between. The CDR3 DNA reads TGCGCCAGCAGCTTGTCTTGGGGTAACACCGGGGAGCTGTTTTTT. Protein sequence: CASSLSWGNTGELFF.

The chain has TRBV11-2 and TRBJ2-4, with TRBD1 matching 9 bases. Germline loops: CDR1 SGHAT, CDR2 FQNNGV. The CDR3 length is 16 residues. V was pared by 6 bases and J by 1 base, with 7 bases of the junction left unmatched. CDR3 loop: CASRRTGGFAKNIQYF. Written as DNA, the CDR3 is TGTGCCAGCAGGAGAACAGGGGGCTTTGCCAAAAACATTCAGTACTTC.

This clonotype was seen more than once but under ten times. This rearrangement joins TRBV6-5 to TRBJ1-5; no clear D. Between the trimmed V and J ends, which lost 0 bases and 5 bases, there was a span of 8 bases. The CDR3 is 14 amino acids. Germline V gives CDR1 MNHEY, CDR2 SVGAGI. The CDR3 coding sequence is TGTGCCAGCAGTTACTCTCGGGTTCATCAGCCCCAGCATTTT. As protein: CASSYSRVHQPQHF.

This clonotype was observed a few times. V is TRBV20-1 and J is TRBJ2-5, with D uncertain. CDR3 length: 13 amino acids. Germline CDR1 and CDR2: DFQATT and SNEGSKA (reference sequence). V was clipped by 2 bases and J by 4 bases, with 11 bases between them. This CDR3 is CSARKQGGETQYF. CDR3 bases: TGCAGTGCTAGAAAACAAGGTGGAGAGACCCAGTACTTC.

This clonotype was seen repeatedly, ten times or more. This chain uses TRBV3-1 with TRBJ2-1; 8 bases fit TRBD2. Germline V CDR1 and CDR2: LGHDT, YNNKEL (reference sequence). Losses at the gene ends were 1 base for V and 3 bases for J; bases not matched to a gene: 8. This CDR3 is 17 amino acids long. This CDR3 reads CASSQGPLAEVYNEQFF. In nucleotides, the CDR3 is TGTGCCAGCAGCCAAGGGCCACTAGCGGAGGTCTACAATGAGCAGTTCTTC.

The genes are TRBV7-9 and TRBJ1-2; 8 bases agree with TRBD1. The CDR3 is 14 amino acids. V lost 2 bases and J lost 5; bases outside the gene matches: 4. Looked up from germline, CDR1 is SEHNR and CDR2 is FQNEAQ (reference sequence). The CDR3 here is CASSLIGQGYGYTF. The CDR3 nucleotides read TGTGCCAGCAGCTTAATCGGACAGGGTTATGGCTACACCTTC.

The sample holds many counts of this clonotype. The CDR3 DNA follows: TGTGCCAGCTCACGAAACACGTTTAGCTCCTACAATGAGCAGTTCTTC. This sequence encodes CASSRNTFSSYNEQFF. This rearrangement joins TRBV18 to TRBJ2-1; no clear D. V was clipped by 4 bases and J by 0 bases, with 13 bases between them. Germline CDR1 reads KGHSH; CDR2 reads LQKENI. This CDR3 is built from 16 residues.

This clonotype came up a few times. CDR3 sequence reads: CSANPSGRARNIQYF. CDR3 nucleotides: TGCAGTGCGAATCCTAGCGGGAGGGCAAGGAACATTCAGTACTTC. The gene calls are TRBV20-1 and TRBJ2-4; 12 positions agree with TRBD2. The CDR3 runs to 15 residues. Germline CDR1 DFQATT, CDR2 SNEGSKA (reference sequence). The V and J ends lost 6 bases and 7 bases, in that order; junction bases with no gene match: 10.

Many counts were recorded for this clonotype. The gene calls are TRBV27 and TRBJ2-1, with TRBD1 as a possible D gene (6 bases). Germline V lookup: CDR1 MNHEY, CDR2 SMNVEV (reference sequence). The CDR3 spans 16 residues. Trimming took off 3 bases at V and 0 bases at J, with 12 bases between the two ends. The DNA of the CDR3 is TGTGCCAGCAGTTTTACCGGGACAATCTCCTACAATGAGCAGTTCTTC. This gives the protein CASSFTGTISYNEQFF.

This clonotype was observed a few times. V usage is TRBV7-9 and J usage is TRBJ2-7; 9 bases are shared with TRBD2. CDR3 size: 16 residues. CDR1 and CDR2 from the germline V gene are SEHNR and FQNEAQ (reference sequence). Trimming at V came to 1 base and at J to 4 bases, leaving 8 bases not matched to a gene. CDR3 DNA sequence: TGTGCCAGCAGCTTAGGGGGGGGACTAGCTGGGTACGAGCAGTACTTC. Protein: CASSLGGGLAGYEQYF.

In this sample, this clonotype turned up many times. The chain combines TRBV5-1 with TRBJ1-1, with a tentative D call TRBD1 (5 bases). Deletions cut 0 bases from V and 7 bases from J, with 7 bases between. CDR3 length: 12 residues. Germline V gene data show CDR1 as SGHRS and CDR2 as YFSETQ. The CDR3 reads CASSLGGVEAFF. CDR3 nucleotides: TGCGCCAGCAGCTTGGGAGGGGTTGAAGCTTTCTTT.

This clonotype was observed many times. The rearrangement joins TRBV7-3 to TRBJ2-3; D is uncertain. From germline, CDR1 is SGHTA and CDR2 FQGTGA. This CDR3 contains 13 residues. Trimming left V 11 bases short and J 0 bases short, with 12 bases between. The DNA of the CDR3 is TGTGCCTCCGCAGGAGTTAGCACAGATACGCAGTATTTT. This sequence encodes CASAGVSTDTQYF.

In this sample, this clonotype turned up many times. The chain is built from TRBV11-1 and TRBJ2-2; 8 nucleotides match TRBD2. Germline loops: CDR1 SGHAT, CDR2 FQDESV (reference sequence). V shed 2 bases, J shed 0 bases, and the junction held 8 bases outside the gene matches. The CDR3 consists of 18 residues. This CDR3 reads CASSLLRLGLANTGELFF. As DNA, the CDR3 is TGTGCCAGCAGCTTACTCAGGCTGGGACTAGCGAACACCGGGGAGCTGTTTTTT. Drawing the rest from reference TRBV11-1 and TRBJ2-2, the complete variable domain is EAEVAQSPRYKITEKSQAVAFWCDPISGHATLYWYRQILGQGPELLVQFQDESVVDDSQLPKDRFSAERLKGVDSTLKIQPAELGDSAMYLCASSLLRLGLANTGELFFGEGSRLTVL.

This clonotype was recorded many times. The chain recombines TRBV6-2 or TRBV6-3 with TRBJ2-1; 8 positions agree with TRBD2. CDR3 size: 15 residues. Germline V gives CDR1 MNHEY, CDR2 SVGEGT. Losses at the gene ends were 8 bases for V and 7 bases for J; bases not matched to a gene: 13. The CDR3 DNA reads TGTGCCAGCCTGATTAGCGGGACTGGTATGAATGAGCAGTTCTTC. Translating gives CASLISGTGMNEQFF.

The rearrangement joins TRBV20-1 to TRBJ1-5; 7 bases are a match to TRBD1. The CDR3 totals 15 residues. V was pared by 6 bases and J by 0 bases, with 8 bases of the junction left unmatched. Germline-derived CDR1 and CDR2 are DFQATT and SNEGSKA (reference sequence). The CDR3 here is CSAQGGSYSNQPQHF. The CDR3 nucleotides read TGCAGTGCCCAGGGGGGTTCGTATAGCAATCAGCCCCAGCATTTT.

This clonotype appeared a few times. The chain recombines TRBV5-1 with TRBJ2-1; D is perhaps TRBD2 (6 bases). This CDR3 has 12 amino acids. CDR1 SGHRS and CDR2 YFSETQ come from the germline V gene. The CDR3 region is CAGEDPYNEQFF. The CDR3 DNA reads TGCGCGGGGGAGGATCCTTACAATGAGCAGTTCTTC.

In this sample, this clonotype turned up many times. The V call is TRBV6-1, the J call TRBJ2-2; D is unresolved. Germline CDR1 reads MNHNS; CDR2 reads SASEGT. V dropped 2 bases and J dropped 1 base, with 8 bases sitting between them. The CDR3 length is 15 residues. The CDR3 DNA follows: TGTGCCAGCAGTGAATCAAGACAGAACACCGGGGAGCTGTTTTTT. Translating gives CASSESRQNTGELFF.

Many counts were recorded for this clonotype. The CDR3 is CASSFAGGGQPQHF. The CDR3 nucleotides read TGTGCCAGCAGTTTCGCGGGGGGCGGTCAGCCCCAGCATTTT. The chain employs TRBV27 and TRBJ1-5, with D possibly being TRBD1 (6 bases). There are 14 residues in the CDR3. Germline-derived CDR1 and CDR2 are MNHEY and SMNVEV (reference sequence). Trimming removed 3 bases at V and 6 bases at J, with 12 bases between.

The table lists this clonotype with a few counts. The rearrangement joins TRBV15 to TRBJ1-6, with 9 nucleotides matching TRBD1. In germline, CDR1 is LNHNV, CDR2 YYDKDF (reference sequence). The CDR3 totals 15 residues. V dropped 0 bases and J dropped 7; count of bases not matched to a gene: 1. The CDR3 sequence is CATSREGQGNSPLHF. CDR3 bases: TGTGCCACCAGCAGAGAAGGACAGGGGAATTCACCCCTCCACTTT.